This TCR beta chain was documented in a study of blood T cell repertoires in COVID-19. The overall study: T cells, B-cell-depleted T cells, or PBMCs provided the cDNA or gDNA that served as material.

Per the authors' pipeline: Estimates of nucleated cell counts were drawn from the amplification of reference gene primers. Generated by immunoSEQ multiplex PCR, the TCRdb table keeps only in-frame clones and is missing some. V and J calls and clone size are copied from that table; D and trimming were computed from the DNA. The sample comprises tens of thousands of clones, approximately 87% of which are singletons, and 2.5% to 3% rests with the top ten. Germline CDR1 SGHVS, CDR2 FQNEAQ. The CDR3 runs 15 residues. V was trimmed by 2 bases and J by 2 bases, leaving 12 bases between them. V usage is TRBV7-8 and J usage is TRBJ1-1; D remains ambiguous. This TCR derives from a human donor in a cohort sampled during active COVID-19. The sequenced sample consisted of peripheral blood. The CDR3 sequence: CASSLRLHPNTEAFF. The CDR3, as DNA: TGTGCCAGCAGCTTAAGACTGCACCCCAACACTGAAGCTTTCTTT.